Each of the 30 T cell receptor beta chains below was sequenced from the same sample in a study of T cells in Graves' hyperthyroidism and ophthalmopathy. RNA transcripts yielded amplified TCR beta CDR3 regions. A first-round RT-PCR of the TCR CDR3 used the HTBI primer set. TCRdb recomputed calls from the multiplex PCR reads with MiXCR, one row per CDR3 protein. This sample yields over 650,000 distinct CDR3 sequences, of which roughly 45% are seen a single time; roughly 6.5% belongs to the top ten. The material sequenced was peripheral blood or thyroid tissue (not recorded which). The receptor source for this set is an adult man with Graves' disease, either hyperthyroidism or ophthalmopathy (not recorded which).

This clonotype was observed a handful of times. This sequence joins TRBV20-1 and TRBJ1-4; no definite D call. Trimming stripped 3 bases from V and 4 bases from J, with 12 bases between. The CDR3 has 14 residues. Germline V gene lookup returns CDR1 DFQATT and CDR2 SNEGSKA (reference sequence). Here the CDR3 reads CSASERLNNEKLFF. The CDR3 DNA follows: TGCAGTGCTAGTGAGAGACTAAATAATGAAAAACTGTTTTTT.

A few counts support this clonotype. The V and J genes are TRBV5-4 and TRBJ1-2; no reliable D call. This CDR3 contains 13 residues. Germline values: CDR1 SGHNT, CDR2 YYREEE (reference sequence). Trimming stripped 4 bases from V and 8 bases from J, with 15 bases between. Written as DNA, the CDR3 is TGTGCCAGCAGCCAAGATTTGGAGACAGGCTACACCTTC. Protein sequence: CASSQDLETGYTF. Drawing the rest from reference TRBV5-4 and TRBJ1-2, the complete variable domain is ETGVTQSPTHLIKTRGQQVTLRCSSQSGHNTVSWYQQALGQGPQFIFQYYREEENGRGNFPPRFSGLQFPNYSSELNVNALELDDSALYLCASSQDLETGYTFGSGTRLTVV.

This clonotype was counted between two and nine times. The chain couples TRBV12-3 or TRBV12-4 to TRBJ2-5; D is possibly TRBD1 or TRBD2 (5 bases each). Trimming cost V 3 bases and J 0 bases, with 11 bases left between them. This CDR3 comprises 15 residues. The CDR3 DNA reads TGTGCCAGCAGTTTTTGGGGGTCGAACCAAGAGACCCAGTACTTC. The encoded protein is CASSFWGSNQETQYF.

This chain links TRBV3-1 with TRBJ2-2; a possible D gene is TRBD2 (6 bases). CDR1 is LGHDT, CDR2 YNNKEL, per germline (reference sequence). Trimming removed 1 base at V and 5 bases at J, with 11 bases between. The CDR3 runs 15 residues. CDR3 amino acids: CASSQVNGGTGELFF. In nucleotides, the CDR3 is TGTGCCAGCAGCCAAGTTAACGGGGGAACCGGGGAGCTGTTTTTT.

This clonotype was seen at least ten times. The chain links TRBV7-9 to TRBJ2-2, with no clear D. The germline CDR1 and CDR2 sequences are SEHNR and FQNEAQ (reference sequence). The CDR3 is 13 amino acids. With 5 bases removed from V and 5 bases from J, the gap between germline ends came to 9 bases. CDR3 bases: TGTGCCAGCAGCGTACGGTTAACCGGGGAGCTGTTTTTT. Protein product: CASSVRLTGELFF.

V is TRBV7-2 and J is TRBJ1-5, with 7 bases aligning to TRBD1. The germline CDR1 and CDR2 sequences are SGHTA and FQGNSA. Losses at the gene ends were 8 bases for V and 7 bases for J; bases not matched to a gene: 2. The CDR3 contains 11 residues. CDR3 sequence: CASGRGQPQHF. In DNA, the CDR3 is TGTGCCAGCGGCAGGGGGCAGCCCCAGCATTTT.

The V and J genes are TRBV2 and TRBJ1-1; 12 nucleotides agree with TRBD1. Germline V gene sequence: CDR1 SNHLY, CDR2 FYNNEI. The CDR3 has 12 residues. Trimming removed 6 bases from V and 13 bases from J; junction bases left unmatched: 6. The CDR3 loop reads CASRGTGGSVFF. CDR3 sequence (DNA): TGTGCCAGCAGGGGGACAGGGGGCTCGGTTTTCTTT.

The gene calls are TRBV12-3 or TRBV12-4 and TRBJ1-5, with no clear D. Deletions cut 6 bases from V and 4 bases from J, with 7 bases between. This CDR3 contains 12 residues. In DNA, the CDR3 is TGTGCCAGCAGGCCCGGTAATCAGCCCCAGCATTTT. It translates to CASRPGNQPQHF.

This clonotype was detected once. The gene calls are TRBV25-1 and TRBJ2-7, with D perhaps TRBD1 or TRBD2 (6 bases each). Trimming took off 5 bases at V and 3 bases at J, with 17 bases between the two ends. CDR1 and CDR2 from the germline V gene are MGHDK and SYGVNS. There are 15 residues in the CDR3. CDR3 sequence reads: CASSFEGGGFYEQYF. Written as DNA, the CDR3 is TGTGCCAGCAGTTTTGAGGGGGGAGGCTTCTACGAGCAGTACTTC.

This chain connects TRBV25-1 to TRBJ1-4, with a possible D match to TRBD1 (5 bases). This CDR3 is built from 15 residues. CDR1 and CDR2 from the germline V gene are MGHDK and SYGVNS. The V end lost 3 bases, the J end lost 6 bases, and 14 bases lay between the germline ends. CDR3 loop: CASSDKWGGDEKLFF. CDR3 nucleotide sequence: TGTGCCAGCAGTGATAAATGGGGCGGCGATGAAAAACTGTTTTTT.

Ten or more counts support this clonotype. The chain is built from TRBV25-1 and TRBJ1-2, with D perhaps TRBD1 (5 bases). V was shortened by 2 bases and J by 8 bases, with 15 bases between the two germline ends. Germline CDR1 MGHDK, CDR2 SYGVNS. The CDR3 contains 14 residues. DNA for the CDR3: TGTGCCAGCAGTGAAGGTCTCTCGAGGGGAGGCTACACCTTC. Its protein product is CASSEGLSRGGYTF.

This clonotype has a count of ten or more. The CDR3 sequence is CASTTGSVSNQPQHF. In DNA form, the CDR3 reads TGCGCCAGCACCACAGGGTCTGTGAGCAATCAGCCCCAGCATTTT. The V gene is TRBV10-2, the J gene TRBJ1-5; tentatively, D is TRBD1 (6 bases). V dropped 7 bases and J dropped 1 base, with 14 bases sitting between them. There are 15 residues in the CDR3. CDR1 is WSHSY and CDR2 is SAAADI in the germline V gene.

This clonotype was seen many times. The rearrangement joins TRBV7-9 to TRBJ1-3, with D possibly matching TRBD1 (5 bases). The ends were cut back, 9 bases at V and 4 bases at J, with 13 bases in the middle. CDR3 length equals 13 residues. The germline gives CDR1 SEHNR, CDR2 FQNEAQ (reference sequence). The chain's CDR3 is CASKQGKGNTIYF. The CDR3 DNA reads as TGTGCCAGTAAGCAGGGAAAAGGAAACACCATATATTTT.

The chain couples TRBV7-8 to TRBJ2-7; TRBD2 aligns across 9 bases. The ends lost 8 bases at V and 3 bases at J; junction bases unmatched: 17. CDR3 length equals 17 residues. Germline CDR1 reads SGHVS; CDR2 reads FQNEAQ. The CDR3 bases are TGTGCCAGCTCCGGTGGTAGCGGGAGAGGGGGGTTCTACGAGCAGTACTTC. Translated, it gives CASSGGSGRGGFYEQYF.

As concerns this clonotype: The junction and the germline gene differ at one end; a read error may be behind it. This sequence joins TRBV7-9 and TRBJ2-5; weak D call: TRBD1 (7 bases). The CDR3 spans 16 residues. Germline V gene sequence: CDR1 SEHNR, CDR2 FQNEAQ (reference sequence). Written as DNA, the CDR3 is TGTGCCAGCAGCTTAACCGCGGGACAGAATCAAGAGATCCAGTACTTC. Amino acids: CASSLTAGQNQEIQYF.

The rearrangement joins TRBV29-1 to TRBJ2-7; TRBD2 aligns across 8 bases. The CDR3 extends over 15 amino acids. Per germline, CDR1 SQVTM and CDR2 ANQGSEA. V shed 3 bases, J shed 5 bases, and the junction held 12 bases outside the gene matches. The CDR3 nucleotides are TGCAGCGTTGACGCAGCGGGAGCAGGGATCCACGAGCAGTACTTC. Amino acids: CSVDAAGAGIHEQYF.

The chain carries TRBV20-1 and TRBJ2-7, with a possible D match to TRBD1 (5 bases). Trimming took off 1 base at V and 0 bases at J, with 10 bases between the two ends. The germline V gene has CDR1 DFQATT and CDR2 SNEGSKA (reference sequence). This CDR3 region has 14 residues. The CDR3 bases are TGCAGTGCTAGAGGGACACCGAGCTCCTACGAGCAGTACTTC. The encoded protein is CSARGTPSSYEQYF.

CDR3 amino acids: CSVDVSDGSGRGEQYF. Written as DNA, the CDR3 is TGCAGCGTTGATGTTTCCGACGGGTCAGGTCGCGGCGAGCAGTACTTC. This rearrangement joins TRBV29-1 to TRBJ2-7, with D uncertain. This CDR3 comprises 16 residues. The ends were cut back, 3 bases at V and 6 bases at J, with 24 bases in the middle. Germline CDR1 and CDR2: SQVTM and ANQGSEA.

The chain joins TRBV14 to TRBJ2-5; 8 bases match TRBD1. In germline, CDR1 is SGHDN, CDR2 FVKESK. The CDR3 runs to 15 residues. Trimming cost V 4 bases and J 1 base; bases outside gene matches: 5. The CDR3 DNA reads TGTGCCAGCAGCCTACCGGGACAGGTCCAAGAGACCCAGTACTTC. This codes for CASSLPGQVQETQYF.

The V and J genes are TRBV19 and TRBJ1-2; tentatively, D is TRBD1 (5 bases). V was pared by 7 bases and J by 8 bases, with 14 bases between. Germline lookup yields CDR1 LNHDA and CDR2 SQIVND (reference sequence). The CDR3 extends over 12 amino acids. The CDR3 DNA is TGTGCCAGTAATCAGGGTGTTTGGGGCTACACCTTC. Residues: CASNQGVWGYTF.

This clonotype was seen only once. The genes are TRBV19 and TRBJ2-7; TRBD1 is a possible D gene (6 bases). CDR1 is LNHDA, CDR2 SQIVND, per germline (reference sequence). The CDR3 is made up of 14 amino acids. Trimming took 1 base from V and 0 from J, leaving 7 bases between them. The DNA for the CDR3 is TGTGCCAGTAGTATAGGGGACAACTCCTACGAGCAGTACTTC. Its protein is CASSIGDNSYEQYF.

This clonotype was seen a handful of times. This sequence joins TRBV20-1 and TRBJ1-2, with TRBD1 identical over 9 bases. V gave up 4 bases and J gave up 8 bases; unmatched junction bases: 8. Germline lookup yields CDR1 DFQATT and CDR2 SNEGSKA (reference sequence). The CDR3 contains 13 residues. This CDR3 is CSANRGQVGGYTF. CDR3 DNA: TGCAGTGCTAACAGGGGGCAGGTTGGCGGCTACACCTTC.

This rearrangement joins TRBV15 to TRBJ1-2, with D tentatively TRBD1 (6 bases). V dropped 1 base and J dropped 7 bases, with 19 bases sitting between them. Looked up from germline, CDR1 is LNHNV and CDR2 is YYDKDF (reference sequence). The CDR3 has 16 residues. The CDR3 spells CATSRGGRGGGSGYTF. CDR3 sequence (DNA): TGTGCCACCAGCAGAGGGGGGAGGGGGGGCGGTAGTGGCTACACCTTC.

The chain couples TRBV7-9 to TRBJ1-2; D might be TRBD1 (5 bases). Between the trimmed V and J ends, which lost 5 bases and 7 bases, there was a span of 17 bases. The CDR3 spans 14 residues. Germline CDR1 and CDR2: SEHNR and FQNEAQ (reference sequence). CDR3 sequence (DNA): TGTGCCAGCAGCGTGCTCAGGGAAGGAGGTGGCTACACCTTC. It translates to CASSVLREGGGYTF.

The J gene is TRBJ1-3, the V gene TRBV6-1, with 7 bases that match TRBD1. Unmatched junction bases numbered 10, after V lost 5 bases and J lost 3 bases. The CDR3 extends over 16 amino acids. The germline gives CDR1 MNHNS, CDR2 SASEGT. CDR3 amino acids: CASSYSRGLSGNTIYF. CDR3 DNA: TGTGCCAGCAGTTACTCGAGGGGGCTCAGTGGAAACACCATATATTTT.

This clonotype was seen more than once but under ten times. CDR3 region: CSARGQGQRLGTEAFF. The CDR3 DNA is TGCAGTGCTAGAGGACAGGGGCAGAGACTCGGCACTGAAGCTTTCTTT. The chain joins TRBV20-1 to TRBJ1-1, with 8 bases identical to TRBD1. Germline lookup yields CDR1 DFQATT and CDR2 SNEGSKA (reference sequence). V was pared by 1 base and J by 4 bases, with 11 bases of the junction left unmatched. This CDR3 has 16 amino acids.

On this clonotype: At one end the junction does not follow the germline gene, possibly because of a read error. This rearrangement joins TRBV2 to TRBJ1-4, with 7 bases aligning to TRBD1. Germline loops: CDR1 SNHLY, CDR2 FYNNEI. This CDR3 spans 14 amino acids. The CDR3 loop reads CVSKPRTGDEKQFF. CDR3 nucleotide sequence: TGTGTCAGCAAGCCCAGAACAGGGGATGAAAAACAGTTTTTT.

This clonotype was found many times. The rearrangement joins TRBV10-2 to TRBJ2-5, with 7 bases matching TRBD2. Looked up from germline, CDR1 is WSHSY and CDR2 is SAAADI. CDR3 size: 13 residues. With V trimmed by 10 bases and J by 2 bases, 7 bases remained unmatched. Written as DNA, the CDR3 is TGCGCCACTGCGGCTAGCGGACAAGAGACCCAGTACTTC. It yields the protein CATAASGQETQYF.

This clonotype was detected only a few times. The junction departs from germline at one end; a sequencing error may be responsible. V gene TRBV20-1 combines with J gene TRBJ2-7; D gene unclear. This CDR3 has 10 amino acids. The germline V gene encodes CDR1 DFQATT and CDR2 SNEGSKA (reference sequence). CDR3 in DNA: TGCAATGCTAGAAGTTACGAGCAGTACTTC. This gives the protein CNARSYEQYF.

J is TRBJ1-1 and V is TRBV7-9; tentatively, D is TRBD1 (6 bases). The CDR3 is 16 amino acids. Between the trimmed V and J ends, which lost 6 bases and 2 bases, there was a span of 19 bases. Germline values: CDR1 SEHNR, CDR2 FQNEAQ (reference sequence). The CDR3 DNA reads as TGTGCCAGCAGACGCCACGACAGGCACTTTAACACTGAAGCTTTCTTT. Translated: CASRRHDRHFNTEAFF.